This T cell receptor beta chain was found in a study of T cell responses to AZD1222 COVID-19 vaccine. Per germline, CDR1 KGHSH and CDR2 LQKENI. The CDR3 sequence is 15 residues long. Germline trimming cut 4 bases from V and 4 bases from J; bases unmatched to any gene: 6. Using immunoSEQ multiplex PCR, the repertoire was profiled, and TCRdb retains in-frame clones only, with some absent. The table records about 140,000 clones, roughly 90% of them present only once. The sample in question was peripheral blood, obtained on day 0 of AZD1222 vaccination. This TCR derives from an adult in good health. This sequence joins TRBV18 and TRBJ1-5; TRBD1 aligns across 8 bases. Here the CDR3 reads CASSLGTGPNQPQHF. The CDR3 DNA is TGTGCCAGCTCACTGGGGACAGGTCCTAATCAGCCCCAGCATTTT. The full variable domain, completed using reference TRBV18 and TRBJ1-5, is NAGVMQNPRHLVRRRGQEARLRCSPMKGHSHVYWYRQLPEEGLKFMVYLQKENIIDESGMPKERFSAEFPKEGPSILRIQQVVRGDSAAYFCASSLGTGPNQPQHFGDGTRLSIL.